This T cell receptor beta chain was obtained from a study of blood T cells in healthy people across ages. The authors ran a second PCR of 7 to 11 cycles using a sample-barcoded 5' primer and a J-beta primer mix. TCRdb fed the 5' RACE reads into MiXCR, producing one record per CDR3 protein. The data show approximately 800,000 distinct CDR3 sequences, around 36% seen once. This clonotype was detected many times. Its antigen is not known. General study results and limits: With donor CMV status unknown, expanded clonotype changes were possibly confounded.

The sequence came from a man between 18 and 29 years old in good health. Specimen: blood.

In nucleotides, the CDR3 is TGCAGTGCTACCAGGTCGAACTATGGCTACACCTTC. This codes for CSATRSNYGYTF. V is TRBV20-1 and J is TRBJ1-2; D uncertain. CDR1 is DFQATT, CDR2 SNEGSKA, per germline (reference sequence). Trimming stripped 4 bases from V and 2 bases from J, with 8 bases between. There are 12 residues in the CDR3.